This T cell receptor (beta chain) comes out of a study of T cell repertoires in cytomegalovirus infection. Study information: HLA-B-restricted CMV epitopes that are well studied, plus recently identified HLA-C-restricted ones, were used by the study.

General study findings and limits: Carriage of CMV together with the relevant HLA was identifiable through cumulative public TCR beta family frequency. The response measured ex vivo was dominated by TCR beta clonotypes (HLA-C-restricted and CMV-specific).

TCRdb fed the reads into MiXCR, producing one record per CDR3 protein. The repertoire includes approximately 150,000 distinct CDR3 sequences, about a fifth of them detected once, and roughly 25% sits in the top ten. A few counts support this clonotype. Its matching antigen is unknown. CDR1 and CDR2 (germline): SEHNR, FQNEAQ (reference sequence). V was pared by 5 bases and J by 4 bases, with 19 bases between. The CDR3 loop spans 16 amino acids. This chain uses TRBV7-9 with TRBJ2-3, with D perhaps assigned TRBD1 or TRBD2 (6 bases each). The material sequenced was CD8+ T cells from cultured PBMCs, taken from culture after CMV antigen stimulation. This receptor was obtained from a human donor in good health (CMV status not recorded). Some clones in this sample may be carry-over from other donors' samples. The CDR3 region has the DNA TGTGCCAGCAGCCCCACACCTGGGGGGCGGCCAGATACGCAGTATTTT. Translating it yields CASSPTPGGRPDTQYF.